The sequence of this T cell receptor beta chain was determined in a study of cytomegalovirus exposure and HLA in healthy donors (dated by TCRdb to 2017 to 2019). Turning to the overall study: In an earlier analysis of 550 to 750 of the donors, 276 Gb of sequence data and roughly 100 million unique TCR beta sequences from about 179 million T cells were reported. Around 300 gigabases of sequencing data and approximately 93 million unique TCR sequences were included in an early release covering under 650 HLA-typed donors. Of the 350 to 400 genotyped donors, over 70% fell in the genetic ancestry cluster associated with self-reported Caucasian donors. The study aimed to test whether signatures of past pathogen exposure could be identified by cataloging public T cell receptors. The study used immunosequencing to profile the T cell repertoires of hundreds of subjects and linked those repertoires to cytomegalovirus serostatus. Besides the first cohort of 550 to 750 subjects, a separate validation cohort made up of roughly 120 different subjects was used. The study combined high-throughput TCR immunosequencing, statistical association of individual TCRs with disease status, and machine learning to predict cytomegalovirus infection status. In a later analysis, previously published TCR beta repertoires from 666 donors were re-analyzed and high-resolution HLA genotyping was added so that TCR occurrence patterns could be studied. Rather than drawing on any new phenotypic data, the later analysis identified candidate immune exposures from TCR beta sequences and the way those sequences occurred across donors. In an earlier analysis of about 590 of the donors, high-throughput TCR beta sequencing was used to judge whether each TCR beta V gene segment behaved as functional or pseudogenic. Donor age, sex, ethnicity and CMV serostatus were compiled alongside the repertoire data. In a later genetic analysis, genome-wide SNP genotypes for about 60% of the 666 donors were used, and that subset was treated as a discovery cohort. Every discovery cohort repertoire had been produced on one sequencing platform. HLA typing covered class I and class II loci at four-digit resolution. The number of typed donors differed by locus: roughly 629-640 for A, B, C, DRB1 and DQB1; some 500 for DQA1; about 600 for DPA1; and about 450 for DPB1. Because of strong linkage in the cohort, roughly five DR-DQ haplotypes were treated as single units for association and clustering. Across about 380 genotyped donors of the cohort, an average of roughly 250,000 unique TCR beta nucleotide sequences per donor were sequenced, and roughly 18% of those sequences were non-productive.

In total, over 600 healthy bone marrow donors made up the cohort. All cohort members were sampled while nominally healthy, although unrecorded immune exposures were likely present. The donor tested CMV seropositive, placing the donor among the approximately 290 seropositive members of the cohort. Every donor gave a peripheral blood sample, and the peripheral blood mononuclear cells from that sample were used for TCR beta sequencing. The Qiagen DNeasy Blood Extraction Kit was used to extract genomic DNA from the blood cell samples. Remarks on this clone: The specificity of this receptor is unknown. Base qualities are not provided; no much larger clone lies one nucleotide away.

From V the trimming removes 1 base and from J it removes 9 bases, while the gene matches leave 6 bases of the junction unaccounted for. The CDR1 and CDR2 encoded by the germline V gene are SGHTA and FQGNSA. Measured from the cysteine to the phenylalanine, the CDR3 is 15 residues long. The CDR3 DNA has 45 bases and is translated from base 1. The full study reports these points: Because counts were too low, under 20 rarely observed V segments, including chromosome 9 orphons, were left out of the earlier analysis of approximately 580 of the donors. A further reported finding was that TCR beta sequences accurately predicted the HLA-A and HLA-B alleles for most subjects in the first cohort. The study listed 170 or so TCR beta chains as associated with cytomegalovirus. A later analysis found that HLA-associated TCR beta chains were more clonally expanded and had lower generation probabilities than equally common non-associated chains. In a later analysis, several top co-occurrence clusters were reported to appear linked to parvovirus B19, influenza, CMV and Epstein-Barr virus. This cohort had only TCR beta chains sequenced, and the lack of alpha or paired-chain data limited which features could be detected. The 87-base-pair reads could not distinguish some IMGT-functional V segments, including TRBV6-2 and TRBV6-3, so those segments were excluded. For the cohort, immune exposure information was limited to CMV serostatus. Compared with the approximately 600-donor mean, donors in an Asian-associated ancestry cluster had fewer N-insertions in productive TCRs, according to a later genetic analysis. Assigning TCR associations to individual alleles was difficult when HLA alleles, especially DR and DQ, strongly co-occurred. A cluster of highly shared sequence variants was judged likely to be a technical artifact of the sequencing pipeline. In a later analysis, TCR association rates were found to vary across HLA loci, with the most associated TCRs seen for DRB1 alleles and the fewest for HLA-C alleles. In vitro tests confirmed that a few of the cytomegalovirus-associated TCR beta chains recognize cytomegalovirus antigens. According to the authors, the approach could potentially be generalized to other disease states and immunological phenotypes. In both the original and validation cohorts, the classifier was reported to diagnose cytomegalovirus status with high specificity and sensitivity. Correlated functional status among segregating V segments might reflect linkage disequilibrium, but an unknown experimental factor could not be ruled out. A later genetic analysis associated a missense DCLRE1C variant with V-gene and J-gene trimming of TCR beta chains, and an independent cohort replicated the association. A later analysis associated approximately 17,000 TCR beta sequences with specific HLA alleles at a false discovery rate of 0.05. According to a later analysis, most CMV-associated TCR beta chains appeared to be HLA-restricted, and the HLA associations seemed to be driven largely by CMV exposure. Most TCR sequences were seen in very few donors, while some public TCRs were found in many individuals. Sequencing depth was assumed to be roughly uniform across donors in the presence/absence analyses, though that assumption may not hold. In an earlier analysis of 587 of the donors, most TCR beta V segments were observed in productive rearrangements about 90% or about 30% of the time, broadly matching IMGT annotations. Because some donors lacked HLA typing at each locus, the association tests relied only on the typed subset.

The library relied on the immunoSEQ multiplex PCR assay. For the multiplex PCR, a mixture combining 60 forward primers for TCR Vbeta segments and 13 reverse primers for TCR Jbeta segments was used. Amplification of the CDR3 region of rearranged TCR beta genes was performed with a multiplex PCR assay on genomic DNA. Amplified TCR beta libraries were sequenced as 87-base-pair reads on the Illumina HiSeq System. Processing in the source paper ran as follows. In a later analysis, approximately 74 million unique TCR beta chains were counted across the 690 or so repertoires, and around 10 million of these chains were shared by at least two donors. Raw reads were error-corrected and collapsed into unique sequences by a nearest-neighbor algorithm in which closely related sequences were merged to remove PCR and sequencing errors. To assign V, D and J gene segments, CDR3 sequences were aligned to IMGT reference sequences. Each retained sequence needed at least a six-nucleotide match to both a V gene segment and a J gene segment. A rearrangement counted as productive if the CDR3 had no stop codons and remained in frame with V and J, and every other rearrangement counted as non-productive. CDR3 was defined according to IMGT convention as the region running from the second conserved V-encoded cysteine to the conserved J-encoded phenylalanine. In an earlier analysis of more than 550 of the donors, sequences lacking an unambiguous match to a single V gene segment were excluded. In an earlier analysis of some 590 of the donors, V segments were called functional above 56.7% productive rearrangements and were called segregating when the between-donor standard deviation exceeded 5%. A statistical classification framework was developed to diagnose cytomegalovirus status using the catalog of TCR beta chain sequences. In a later analysis, V and J genes were assigned by comparing TCR nucleotide sequences against IMGT/GENE-DB human TR gene sequences. Using the TCRdist pipeline, a later analysis assigned CDR3 sequences along with most-parsimonious VDJ recombination scenarios. In a later analysis, each TCR beta chain was defined by its CDR3 amino acid sequence together with its V-gene family, and reads without a unique V-gene family were excluded. A later analysis removed several hundred highly shared, low-generation-probability nucleotide sequences to deal with suspected cross-contamination and a sequencing artifact. In a later analysis, a clonal expansion index was calculated for each public chain from normalized within-repertoire ranks of inferred template counts. In a later analysis, generation probabilities were computed with a VDJ recombination model fitted to out-of-frame rearrangements, and the resulting probabilities were checked against IGoR. A later analysis scored TCR-TCR, TCR-HLA and TCR-CMV co-occurrence with hypergeometric tests, applying a repertoire-size bias correction to TCR pairs. A later analysis estimated false discovery rates by permuting HLA or CMV assignments 20 times. In a later analysis, co-occurring TCRs were grouped using DBSCAN, with TCRdist sequence similarity added in when clustering inside HLA-allele-positive subsets. Repertoires with fewer than 30,000 or more than 120,000 public chains, plus five repertoires with anomalous nucleotide sharing, were excluded from co-occurrence clustering. TCRdb obtained this table from immuneACCESS and retained in-frame rearrangements with V and J assigned. These tables miss some clones; where compared with another copy, unresolved V genes account for less than half of the shortfall, and the remainder is unexplained. That table gives V, J and clone size, and the DNA gave D and trimming. The sample table lists 150,000 to 200,000 clones, around 80% of them with a count of one. The ten largest make up more than 1.1% of the sample.

Here the chain combines TRBV7-2 and TRBJ2-1; 10 central bases correspond to TRBD2. The TCR comes from a girl aged 10-17 years in good health and CMV-seropositive. Sequencing was carried out using PBMCs. The CDR3 loop reads CASSLESSGSFEQFF. The DNA is as follows: TGTGCCAGCAGCTTAGAGTCTAGCGGGAGCTTTGAGCAGTTCTTC.